The rows below give T cell receptor beta chains drawn from one sample of a study of blood T cells in healthy people across ages. MiXCR, run by TCRdb on the 5' RACE reads, gives a single entry per CDR3 protein. The sample records 650,000 to 1,000,000 distinct CDR3 sequences, about 42% being singletons. The source material was blood. These receptors were collected from a man older than 75 in good health. CDR3s include the opening cysteine and the closing phenylalanine or tryptophan. D genes are given only for firm matches. Some rows mark clone size as missing; the rest say once, few, many or name a class of expanded clone.

V	size	J	D	DNA	CDR3
TRBV28	-	TRBJ1-1	-	TGTGCCAGCGTCCCCGGAGGACAGCCCACTGAAGCTTTCTTT	CASVPGGQPTEAFF
TRBV6-2/TRBV6-3	-	TRBJ2-1	TRBD2	TGTGCCAGCAAAAGTCTAGCGGGATCAAGCTCCTACAATGAGCAGTTCTTC	CASKSLAGSSSYNEQFF
TRBV12-3/TRBV12-4	many	TRBJ2-7	-	TGTGCCAGCAGTTTGGAAGAGTACGAGCAGTACTTC	CASSLEEYEQYF
TRBV12-3/TRBV12-4	few	TRBJ2-4	TRBD2	TGTGCCAGCAGTCCCCTAGCGGGAGGAGGCATTCAGTACTTC	CASSPLAGGGIQYF
TRBV6-2/TRBV6-3	many	TRBJ2-5	TRBD2	TGTGCCAGCAGTAGACTAGCGGGAACAGAGGAGACCCAGTACTTC	CASSRLAGTEETQYF
TRBV25-1	-	TRBJ1-1	-	TGTGCCAGCAGTGACGAGGGGGTGGTAGGGAACACTGAAGCTTTCTTT	CASSDEGVVGNTEAFF
TRBV28	few	TRBJ2-5	-	TGTGCCAGCAACACTGCTTCGGGGAGCGGGACCCAGTACTTC	CASNTASGSGTQYF
TRBV29-1	-	TRBJ2-7	-	TGCAGCGGGATGGGGGACAACTACTACGAGCAGTACTTC	CSGMGDNYYEQYF
TRBV18	few	TRBJ2-7	TRBD1	TGTGCCAGCTCACCGCCGGGACAGGGGACCTACGAGCAGTACTTC	CASSPPGQGTYEQYF
TRBV5-1	-	TRBJ2-4	TRBD1	TGCGCCAGCACTTGGACAGGGGGGAACAATGAGCAGTACTTC	CASTWTGGNNEQYF
TRBV29-1	few	TRBJ2-1	-	TGCAGCGTTGACAGAGACTCCAATGAGCAGTTCTTC	CSVDRDSNEQFF
TRBV15	-	TRBJ1-2	TRBD1	TGTGCCACCAGCCCGCTGGGACAGGATTTTAACTATGGCTACACCTTC	CATSPLGQDFNYGYTF
TRBV7-6	many	TRBJ2-5	-	TGTGCCAGCAGCCGGATACAAGAGACCCAGTACTTC	CASSRIQETQYF
TRBV5-1	-	TRBJ2-3	TRBD1	TGCGCCAGCAGCCCGATAACAGGGGATGATACGCAGTATTTT	CASSPITGDDTQYF
TRBV12-3/TRBV12-4	-	TRBJ2-3	-	TGTGCCAGCAGTTTTCTTGGTATGTTTAGCACAGATACGCAGTATTTT	CASSFLGMFSTDTQYF
TRBV6-6	few	TRBJ2-5	-	TGTGCCAGCAAGGGGTGGAGGGAAGAGACCCAGTACTTC	CASKGWREETQYF
TRBV2	-	TRBJ2-7	TRBD1	TGTGCCAGCAGACCCGGGACAGCCTACGAGCAGTACTTC	CASRPGTAYEQYF
TRBV20-1	-	TRBJ2-5	TRBD2	TGCAGTGCTAGACGGACGGGACTACTAGAGACCCAGTACTTC	CSARRTGLLETQYF
TRBV20-1	few	TRBJ2-7	-	TGCAGTGTTCGTCCGGCTTACTACGAGCAGTACTTC	CSVRPAYYEQYF
TRBV6-5	many	TRBJ2-7	-	TGTGCCAGCAGTTCCTCAGGATCCTACGAGCAGTACTTC	CASSSSGSYEQYF
TRBV28	-	TRBJ2-1	TRBD2	TGTGCCAGCAGTTTGCTAGCGGGAGGAAGCAATGAGCAGTTCTTC	CASSLLAGGSNEQFF
TRBV6-5	-	TRBJ1-1	TRBD1	TGTGCCAGCAGCCGTATGACAGGGACGGACACTGAAGCTTTCTTT	CASSRMTGTDTEAFF
TRBV7-2	-	TRBJ2-7	-	TGTGCCAGCAGCTTAGGCCTGGCATGGGGGAACGTAAACGAGCAGTACTTC	CASSLGLAWGNVNEQYF
TRBV10-3	many	TRBJ1-5	TRBD1	TGTGCCATCAGTGAGAGAGGACAGGGGGCTGGGAGCAATCAGCCCCAGCATTTT	CAISERGQGAGSNQPQHF
TRBV2	few	TRBJ2-1	-	TGTGCCAGCACTGGAGGGCCCTACAATGAGCAGTTCTTC	CASTGGPYNEQFF
TRBV6-2/TRBV6-3	few	TRBJ2-1	TRBD2	TGTGCCAGCAGACTAGCGGGAGGGCCTAATAATGAGCAGTTCTTC	CASRLAGGPNNEQFF
TRBV13	-	TRBJ2-1	TRBD2	TGTGCCAGCAGCCCGGCCGGGACTAGCGGGAGTACTGAGCAGTTCTTC	CASSPAGTSGSTEQFF
TRBV7-6	-	TRBJ2-3	-	TGTGCCAGCAGCTTAGGTCCGGGCCCCGATACGCAGTATTTT	CASSLGPGPDTQYF
TRBV27	-	TRBJ2-7	-	TGTGCCAGCAGTTTAGCCGGACCGGCCTACGAGCAGTACTTC	CASSLAGPAYEQYF
TRBV9	few	TRBJ2-7	TRBD2	TGTGCCAGCAGCGGACCTAGCGGGAGCGAGCAGTACTTC	CASSGPSGSEQYF
TRBV5-6	-	TRBJ2-7	-	TGTGCCAGCAGCTTGGCTAGCAACGAGCAGTACTTC	CASSLASNEQYF
TRBV7-2	-	TRBJ2-1	TRBD2	TGTGCCAGCAGCTTAATCCCGACGGGAGGGTACAGTGAGCAGTTCTTC	CASSLIPTGGYSEQFF
TRBV20-1	-	TRBJ2-7	-	TGCAGTGCTGGCTTTAGCGGACAGACACGATCCTACAATGAGCAGTACTTC	CSAGFSGQTRSYNEQYF
TRBV20-1	-	TRBJ2-4	TRBD2	TGCAGTGCTAGAATTAGCGGGTTAGCCAAAAACATTCAGTACTTC	CSARISGLAKNIQYF
TRBV7-8	-	TRBJ2-7	-	TGTGCCAGCAGCTTAGGGGGGTTTTGGTACGAGCAGTACTTC	CASSLGGFWYEQYF
TRBV20-1	many	TRBJ2-3	-	TGCAGTGCTAGTCGAGGTCGCACAGATACGCAGTATTTT	CSASRGRTDTQYF
TRBV6-2/TRBV6-3	-	TRBJ2-7	TRBD2	TGTGCCAGCAGTTACTTCGGCGGGGGCGAGCAGTACTTC	CASSYFGGGEQYF
TRBV20-1	-	TRBJ2-1	TRBD1	TGCAGTGCCCAAAGGGACAGACTACAACTATATAATGAGCAGTTCTTC	CSAQRDRLQLYNEQFF
TRBV6-1	-	TRBJ1-5	TRBD1	TGTGCCAGCAGCCTCCGGGACAGGGGACGAAAACAGCCCCAGCATTTT	CASSLRDRGRKQPQHF
TRBV6-2/TRBV6-3	few	TRBJ1-5	-	TGTGCCAGCAGTTCCATAGTTGGAGGAACGGGCAATCAGCCCCAGCATTTT	CASSSIVGGTGNQPQHF
TRBV7-2	-	TRBJ2-1	-	TGTGCCAGCAGCTTAAGAGGGGGGCTCGGTGAGCAGTTCTTC	CASSLRGGLGEQFF
TRBV7-9	-	TRBJ1-5	-	TGTGCCGGCAGCTTGGAGTGGAGCAATCAGCCCCAGCATTTT	CAGSLEWSNQPQHF
TRBV6-2/TRBV6-3	-	TRBJ2-5	-	TGTGCCAGCAGTTTCATACGGGATGGCGAGACCCAGTACTTC	CASSFIRDGETQYF
TRBV7-2	-	TRBJ1-2	-	TGTGCCAGCAGCCCCCGGAGCCATGGCTACACCTTC	CASSPRSHGYTF
TRBV29-1	few	TRBJ2-1	-	TGCAGCGTTGAGGGGGTAGCCAAGGGTGAGCAGTTCTTC	CSVEGVAKGEQFF
TRBV29-1	few	TRBJ2-7	-	TGCAGCGTTCGGCGGGGTGCCTACGAGCAGTACTTC	CSVRRGAYEQYF